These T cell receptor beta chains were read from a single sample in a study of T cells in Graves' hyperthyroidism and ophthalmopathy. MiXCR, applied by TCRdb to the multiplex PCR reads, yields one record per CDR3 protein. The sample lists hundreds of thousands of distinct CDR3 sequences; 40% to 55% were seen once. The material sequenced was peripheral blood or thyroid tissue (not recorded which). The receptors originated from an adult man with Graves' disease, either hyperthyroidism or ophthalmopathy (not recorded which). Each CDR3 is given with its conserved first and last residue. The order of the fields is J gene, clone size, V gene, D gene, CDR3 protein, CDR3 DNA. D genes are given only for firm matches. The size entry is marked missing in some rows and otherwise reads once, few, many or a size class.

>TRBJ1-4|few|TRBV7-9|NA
CASGPDEKLFF
TGTGCCAGCGGGCCCGATGAAAAACTGTTTTTT
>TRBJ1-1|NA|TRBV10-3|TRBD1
CAIKGAGITTEAFF
TGTGCCATCAAGGGGGCAGGGATCACCACTGAAGCTTTCTTT
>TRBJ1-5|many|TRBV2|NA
CASSGSYSNQPQHF
TGTGCCAGCAGTGGCAGTTATAGCAATCAGCCCCAGCATTTT
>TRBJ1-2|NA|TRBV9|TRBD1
CASSPRGQGAYGYTF
TGTGCCAGCAGCCCCCGCGGACAGGGGGCCTATGGCTACACCTTC
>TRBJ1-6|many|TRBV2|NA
CASTTDRANSPLHF
TGTGCCAGCACAACGGACAGAGCTAATTCACCCCTCCACTTT
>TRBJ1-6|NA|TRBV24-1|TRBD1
CATSDLSSGGNNSPLHF
TGTGCCACCAGTGATTTAAGTTCAGGGGGGAATAATTCACCCCTCCACTTT
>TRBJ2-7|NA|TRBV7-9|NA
CASSLVAPKTYEQYF
TGTGCCAGCAGCTTAGTGGCACCTAAAACCTACGAGCAGTACTTC
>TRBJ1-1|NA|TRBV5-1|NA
CASSLASLNTEALF
TGCGCCAGCAGCTTGGCCTCACTGAACACTGAAGCTCTCTTT
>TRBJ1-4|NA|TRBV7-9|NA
CASSLPREEKLFF
TGTGCCAGCAGCTTACCCCGGGAGGAAAAACTGTTTTTT
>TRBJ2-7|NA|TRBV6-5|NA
CASSEMAETYEQYF
TGTGCCAGCAGTGAAATGGCGGAAACCTACGAGCAGTACTTC
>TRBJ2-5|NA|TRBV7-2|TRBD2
CASSQGLAGLETQYF
TGTGCCAGCAGCCAGGGACTAGCGGGGCTAGAGACCCAGTACTTC
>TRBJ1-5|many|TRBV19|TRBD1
CASSIRQGSGNQPQHF
TGTGCCAGTAGTATCCGACAGGGTAGTGGCAATCAGCCCCAGCATTTT
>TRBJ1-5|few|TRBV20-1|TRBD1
CSAAQGSLRNQPQHF
TGCAGTGCTGCACAGGGGTCCCTCCGCAATCAGCCCCAGCATTTT
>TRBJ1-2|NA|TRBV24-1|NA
CATSSRLGGYTF
TGTGCCACCAGTTCTAGACTAGGAGGCTACACCTTC
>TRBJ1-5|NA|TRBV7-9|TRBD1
CASSFSNPGQSYQPQHF
TGTGCCAGCAGCTTCTCTAACCCGGGACAGAGCTATCAGCCCCAGCATTTT
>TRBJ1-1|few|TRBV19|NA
CASSLQSGLNTEAFF
TGTGCCAGTAGTCTTCAGTCCGGACTGAACACTGAAGCTTTCTTT
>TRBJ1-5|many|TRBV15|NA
CATSRVQGSNQPQHF
TGTGCCACCAGCAGAGTCCAGGGAAGCAATCAGCCCCAGCATTTT
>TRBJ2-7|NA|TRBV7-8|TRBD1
CASSITGQGGSYEQYF
TGCGCCAGCAGCATAACAGGACAGGGGGGGTCCTACGAGCAGTACTTC
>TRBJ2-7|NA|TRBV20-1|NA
CSAITTRATYEQYF
TGCAGTGCCATTACAACCAGGGCCACCTACGAGCAGTACTTC
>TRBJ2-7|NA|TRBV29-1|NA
CSVDGDATYEQYF
TGCAGCGTTGATGGGGACGCCACCTACGAGCAGTACTTC
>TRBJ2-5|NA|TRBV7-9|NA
CAALTWGKETQYF
TGTGCCGCATTAACGTGGGGGAAAGAGACCCAGTACTTC
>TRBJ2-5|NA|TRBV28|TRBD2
CASSLGLAGGGFGETQYF
TGTGCCAGCAGTTTAGGTCTAGCGGGAGGGGGATTCGGAGAGACCCAGTACTTC
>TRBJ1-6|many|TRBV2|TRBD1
CASGHRDRVISPLHF
TGTGCCAGCGGGCACCGGGACAGGGTGATTTCACCCCTCCACTTT
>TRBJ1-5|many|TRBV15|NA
CATSRDLRRPQHF
TGTGCCACCAGCAGAGATCTTAGGAGGCCCCAGCATTTT
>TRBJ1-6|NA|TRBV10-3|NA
CAISEGQLNSPLHF
TGTGCCATCAGTGAGGGACAGCTGAATTCACCCCTCCACTTT
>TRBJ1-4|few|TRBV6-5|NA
CASRGREDEKLFF
TGTGCCAGCAGGGGGAGGGAGGATGAAAAACTGTTTTTT
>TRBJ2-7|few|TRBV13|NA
CASSPPLSGASSYEQYF
TGTGCCAGCAGCCCTCCACTCTCAGGGGCATCCTCCTACGAGCAGTACTTC
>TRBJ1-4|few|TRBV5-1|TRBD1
CASSTGQGIYEKLFF
TGCGCCAGCAGCACCGGACAGGGTATTTATGAAAAACTGTTTTTT
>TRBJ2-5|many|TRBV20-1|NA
CSARPQVTQYF
TGCAGTGCTAGACCCCAGGTGACCCAGTACTTC
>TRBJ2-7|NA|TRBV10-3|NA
CASSRDGPRSYEQYF
TGTGCCAGCAGCCGGGACGGTCCCCGATCCTACGAGCAGTACTTC
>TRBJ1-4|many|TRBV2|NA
CASSDPSRGWEKLFF
TGTGCCAGCAGTGATCCCTCCAGGGGATGGGAAAAACTGTTTTTT
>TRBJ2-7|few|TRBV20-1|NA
CSPTSGQRAGEQYF
TGCAGTCCAACCTCGGGACAGCGGGCGGGCGAGCAGTACTTC
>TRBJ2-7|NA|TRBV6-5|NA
CASSYSSQGYEQYF
TGTGCCAGCAGTTACTCGAGTCAGGGTTACGAGCAGTACTTC
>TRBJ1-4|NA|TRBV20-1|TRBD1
CSGSGQGFEKLFF
TGCAGTGGTTCGGGACAGGGGTTTGAAAAACTGTTTTTT
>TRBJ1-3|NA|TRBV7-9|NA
CASSRGHGNYGSGNTIYF
TGTGCCAGCAGCCGTGGGCACGGAAACTATGGCTCTGGAAACACCATATATTTT
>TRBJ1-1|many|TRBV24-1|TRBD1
CATRGTGENTEAFF
TGTGCCACCAGGGGTACAGGGGAGAACACTGAAGCTTTCTTT
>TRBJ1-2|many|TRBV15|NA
CATSRDRSGDGYTF
TGTGCCACCAGCAGAGATCGGTCAGGGGATGGCTACACCTTC
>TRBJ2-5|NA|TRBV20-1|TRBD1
CSARDRRETQYF
TGCAGTGCTAGGGACAGGAGGGAGACCCAGTACTTC
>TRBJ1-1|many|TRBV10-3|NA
CAISEKDTYTEAFF
TGTGCCATCAGTGAGAAGGATACGTACACTGAAGCTTTCTTT
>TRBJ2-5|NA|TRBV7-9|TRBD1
CASSKGSGGGETQYF
TGTGCCAGCAGCAAGGGGTCAGGGGGCGGAGAGACCCAGTACTTC
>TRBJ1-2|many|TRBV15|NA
CATSRARVGDYGYTF
TGTGCCACCAGCAGAGCCAGGGTGGGGGACTATGGCTACACCTTC
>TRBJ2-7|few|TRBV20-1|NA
CSAVKDTGSWAYEQYF
TGCAGTGCTGTCAAGGATACAGGGTCATGGGCCTACGAGCAGTACTTC
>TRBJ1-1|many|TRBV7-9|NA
CASRGHQNTEAFF
TGTGCCAGCAGGGGACACCAGAACACTGAAGCTTTCTTT
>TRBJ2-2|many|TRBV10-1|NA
CASSGDAVTGELFF
TGCGCCAGCAGTGGGGATGCGGTCACCGGGGAGCTGTTTTTT
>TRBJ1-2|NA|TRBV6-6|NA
CASSTRQNRPNYGYTF
TGTGCCAGCAGCACCCGACAGAACCGTCCTAACTATGGCTACACCTTC
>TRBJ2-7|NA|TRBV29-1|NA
CSVKRDSSYEQYF
TGCAGCGTTAAGAGGGATAGCTCCTACGAGCAGTACTTC
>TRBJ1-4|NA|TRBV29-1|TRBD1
CSVPDRGPNEKLFF
TGCAGCGTGCCAGACAGGGGGCCGAATGAAAAACTGTTTTTT
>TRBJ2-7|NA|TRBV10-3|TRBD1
CAISGAGQGAYEQYF
TGTGCCATCAGCGGAGCGGGACAGGGGGCATACGAGCAGTACTTC
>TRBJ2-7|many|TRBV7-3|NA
CASSQGRSYEQYF
TGTGCCAGCAGCCAAGGCAGGTCCTACGAGCAGTACTTC
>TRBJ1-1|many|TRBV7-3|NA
CASSPSGNTEAFF
TGTGCCAGCAGCCCCTCAGGGAACACTGAAGCTTTCTTT
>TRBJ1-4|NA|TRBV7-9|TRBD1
CASSVDTGGVGEKLFF
TGTGCCAGCAGCGTTGATACAGGGGGCGTAGGGGAAAAACTGTTTTTT